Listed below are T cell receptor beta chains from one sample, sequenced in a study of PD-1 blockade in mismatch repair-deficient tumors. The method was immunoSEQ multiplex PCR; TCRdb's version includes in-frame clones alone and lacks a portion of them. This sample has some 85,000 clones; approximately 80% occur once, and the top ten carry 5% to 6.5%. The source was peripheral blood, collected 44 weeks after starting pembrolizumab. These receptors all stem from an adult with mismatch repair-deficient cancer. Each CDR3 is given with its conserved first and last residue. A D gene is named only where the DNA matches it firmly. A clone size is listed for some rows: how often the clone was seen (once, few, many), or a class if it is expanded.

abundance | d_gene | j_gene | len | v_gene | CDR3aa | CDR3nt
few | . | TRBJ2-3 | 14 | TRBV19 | CASSSARRGDTQYF | TGTGCCAGTAGTAGTGCTCGGAGGGGAGATACGCAGTATTTT
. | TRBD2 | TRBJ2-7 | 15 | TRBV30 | CASGREGMGPLEQYF | TGTGCCTCGGGGAGGGAGGGTATGGGCCCCCTCGAGCAGTACTTC
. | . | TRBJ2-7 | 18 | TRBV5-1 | CASSSGPSRARSSTEQYF | TGCGCCAGCAGCTCCGGACCTTCCCGGGCTCGAAGCTCCACCGAGCAGTACTTC
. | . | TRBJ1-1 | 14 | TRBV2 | CASSVDRVNTEAFF | TGTGCCAGCAGTGTTGACAGAGTGAACACTGAAGCTTTCTTT
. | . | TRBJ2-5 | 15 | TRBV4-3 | CASSHSTGPQETQYF | TGCGCCAGCAGCCACTCAACAGGCCCCCAAGAGACCCAGTACTTC
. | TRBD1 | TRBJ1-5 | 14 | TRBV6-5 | CASGTVNSNQPQHF | TGTGCCAGCGGGACAGTCAATAGCAATCAGCCCCAGCATTTT
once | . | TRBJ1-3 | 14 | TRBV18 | CASSPFTDGNTIYF | TGTGCCAGCTCACCATTCACGGATGGAAACACCATATATTTT
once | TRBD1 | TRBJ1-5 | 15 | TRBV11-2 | CASSLGGQGHQPQHF | TGTGCCAGCAGCTTAGGGGGACAGGGCCACCAGCCCCAGCATTTT
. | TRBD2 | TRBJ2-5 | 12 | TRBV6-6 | CASSPGGETQYF | TGTGCCAGCAGCCCGGGGGGAGAGACCCAGTACTTC
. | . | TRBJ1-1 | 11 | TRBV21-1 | CASSHYGEAFF | TGTGCCAGCAGTCATTACGGTGAAGCTTTCTTT
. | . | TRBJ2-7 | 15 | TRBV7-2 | CASSEVMVFSYEQYF | TGTGCCAGCAGCGAAGTTATGGTTTTCTCCTACGAGCAGTACTTC
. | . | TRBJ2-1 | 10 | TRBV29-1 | CSVVGNEQFF | TGCAGCGTTGTAGGCAATGAGCAGTTCTTC
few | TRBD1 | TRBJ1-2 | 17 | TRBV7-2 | CASSPLGPGTGLYGYTF | TGTGCCAGCAGCCCCCTGGGGCCCGGGACAGGGCTCTATGGCTACACCTTC
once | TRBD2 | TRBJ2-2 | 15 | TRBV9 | CASSRASGIAGELFF | TGTGCCAGCAGCAGAGCTAGCGGGATCGCCGGGGAGCTGTTTTTT
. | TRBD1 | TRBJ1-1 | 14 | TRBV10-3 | CATIFGQGKDEAFF | TGTGCCACCATCTTTGGACAGGGGAAGGATGAAGCTTTCTTT
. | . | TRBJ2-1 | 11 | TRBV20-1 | CSARRGNEQFF | TGCAGTGCTCGGAGGGGGAATGAGCAGTTCTTC
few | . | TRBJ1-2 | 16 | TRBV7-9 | CASSLVLGSSSRGYTF | TGTGCCAGCAGCTTAGTACTAGGGTCTAGTAGTCGGGGCTACACCTTC
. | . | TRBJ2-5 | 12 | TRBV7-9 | CASRRGEETQYF | TGTGCCAGCAGAAGGGGAGAGGAGACCCAGTACTTC
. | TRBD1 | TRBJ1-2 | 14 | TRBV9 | CASSDQGVGYGYTF | TGTGCCAGCAGCGACCAGGGGGTTGGCTATGGCTACACCTTC
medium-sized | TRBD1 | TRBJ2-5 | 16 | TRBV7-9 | CASSLQDRGVMETQYF | TGTGCCAGCAGCTTACAGGACAGGGGCGTAATGGAGACCCAGTACTTC
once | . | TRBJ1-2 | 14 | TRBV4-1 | CASSQDGGGNGYTF | TGCGCCAGCAGCCAAGATGGTGGAGGGAATGGCTACACCTTC
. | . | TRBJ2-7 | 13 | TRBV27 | CASSTFGGYEQYF | TGTGCCAGCAGTACCTTTGGGGGCTACGAGCAGTACTTC
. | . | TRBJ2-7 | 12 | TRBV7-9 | CASSRDSGEQYF | TGTGCCAGCAGCCGGGACTCGGGGGAGCAGTACTTC
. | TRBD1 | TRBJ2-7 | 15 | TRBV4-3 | CASSQVDRGHYEQYF | TGCGCCAGCAGCCAAGTGGACAGGGGGCACTACGAGCAGTACTTC
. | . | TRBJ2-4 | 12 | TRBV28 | CASSPRPNIQYF | TGTGCCAGCAGTCCGCGGCCAAACATTCAGTACTTC
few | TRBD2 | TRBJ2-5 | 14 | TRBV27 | CASSRDYSQETQYF | TGTGCCAGCAGTCGGGACTACTCCCAAGAGACCCAGTACTTC
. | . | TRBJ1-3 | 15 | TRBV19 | CASSSSVGSGNTIYF | TGTGCCAGTAGTAGTTCTGTCGGGTCTGGAAACACCATATATTTT
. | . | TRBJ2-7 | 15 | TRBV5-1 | CASSLLQGNPVEQYF | TGCGCCAGCAGCCTACTGCAGGGCAACCCGGTAGAGCAGTACTTC
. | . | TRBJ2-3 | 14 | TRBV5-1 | CASTASSGTDTQYF | TGCGCCAGCACCGCCTCTAGCGGCACAGATACGCAGTATTTT
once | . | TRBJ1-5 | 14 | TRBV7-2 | CASSPNLGNQPQHF | TGTGCCAGCAGCCCCAATTTAGGGAATCAGCCCCAGCATTTT
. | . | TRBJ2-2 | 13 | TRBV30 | CAWMDWNTGELFF | TGTGCCTGGATGGACTGGAACACCGGGGAGCTGTTTTTT
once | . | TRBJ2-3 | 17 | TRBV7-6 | CASSLDSRSHFTDTQYF | TGTGCCAGCAGCTTAGACTCGCGGAGCCATTTCACAGATACGCAGTATTTT
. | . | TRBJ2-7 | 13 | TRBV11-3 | CASESRNSYEQYF | TGTGCCAGCGAAAGCAGGAATTCCTACGAGCAGTACTTC
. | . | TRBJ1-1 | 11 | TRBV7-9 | CASSFGTEAFF | TGTGCCAGCAGCTTCGGAACTGAAGCTTTCTTT
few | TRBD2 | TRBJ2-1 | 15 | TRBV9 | CASSVSSGRANEQFF | TGTGCCAGCAGCGTTTCTAGCGGGAGGGCAAATGAGCAGTTCTTC
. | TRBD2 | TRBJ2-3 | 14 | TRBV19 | CASKDSGRTDTQYF | TGTGCCAGTAAGGATAGCGGGAGGACAGATACGCAGTATTTT